The present T cell receptor (beta chain) was sequenced within a study of OX40 agonist ivuxolimab in advanced cancers. For the study at large: The study treated patients with ivuxolimab, an agonistic anti-OX40 (CD134) antibody. The dose of intravenous ivuxolimab that patients received every 2 weeks ranged from 0.01 to 10 mg/kg.

TCRdb's copy holds only in-frame clones and misses some; the assay was immunoSEQ multiplex PCR. The repertoire holds tens of thousands of clones, around 89% seen once, with around 0.95% in the top ten. In the case of this clone: Its cognate antigen is unknown.

The CDR3 extends over 15 amino acids. V lost 1 base, J lost 2 bases, and 3 bases stayed unmatched. The germline V gene has CDR1 SGHRS and CDR2 YFSETQ. Overall study results and limits: In general, CD8+ T cells held more expanded clones than CD4+ did, on average.

The sequence was obtained from an adult with an advanced solid tumor such as melanoma, head and neck, liver or kidney cancer. The chain combines TRBV5-1 with TRBJ2-1; 7 positions match TRBD1. The sequencing used CD4+ or CD8+ T cells sorted from blood, collected in a trial of the OX40 agonist ivuxolimab. The CDR3 nucleotides are TGCGCCAGCAGCTTGTCGGGACAGACCTACAATGAGCAGTTCTTC. This codes for CASSLSGQTYNEQFF.